These 21 T cell receptor beta chains were all obtained from the same sample, sequenced in a study of cytomegalovirus exposure and HLA in healthy donors. This PCR relied on a set of 60 Vbeta primers and 13 Jbeta primers. TCRdb's copy holds only in-frame clones and misses some; the assay was immunoSEQ multiplex PCR. The data contain about 170,000 clones, around 80% of them singletons. The sequenced sample was PBMCs. These receptors originate from a woman aged 50 to 60 in good health and CMV-seropositive.

Only one count was recorded for this clone. A junction boundary mismatches the germline segment, possibly from a read error. The V call is TRBV9, the J call TRBJ1-1; unclear D gene. Germline CDR1 is SGDLS and CDR2 is YYNGEE. The CDR3 is 13 residues long. This CDR3 reads CASGDGANAEAFF. The DNA for the CDR3 is TGTGCCAGCGGAGATGGCGCGAACGCTGAAGCTTTCTTT.

This clone has only a few counts. This chain joins TRBV28 and TRBJ1-5, with D maybe TRBD1 (6 bases). The CDR3 runs to 15 residues. The V and J ends lost 6 bases and 4 bases respectively, with 16 bases between them. CDR1 MDHEN and CDR2 SYDVKM come from the germline V gene. In DNA form, the CDR3 reads TGTGCCAGCAGCTCACTCGGGACACCAAATCAGCCCCAGCATTTT. Protein sequence: CASSSLGTPNQPQHF.

V is TRBV27 and J is TRBJ2-5, with 13 bases matching TRBD2. Germline V CDR1 and CDR2: MNHEY, SMNVEV (reference sequence). The CDR3 covers 15 residues. Unmatched junction bases numbered 5, after V lost 5 bases and J lost 5 bases. The CDR3 is CASSRGTSGKETQYF. The CDR3 nucleotides read TGTGCCAGCAGTCGAGGGACTAGCGGGAAGGAGACCCAGTACTTC.

The V call is TRBV29-1, the J call TRBJ1-2, with 9 positions matching TRBD1. Germline V gene lookup returns CDR1 SQVTM and CDR2 ANQGSEA. CDR3 length equals 12 residues. Trimming took 4 bases from V and 7 from J; bases not matched to a gene: 4. CDR3 DNA sequence: TGCAGCGTTGGGGACAGGGCTGCTGGCTACACCTTC. It specifies CSVGDRAAGYTF. Full variable domain (remainder filled in from reference TRBV29-1 and TRBJ1-2): SAVISQKPSRDICQRGTSLTIQCQVDSQVTMMFWYRQQPGQSLTLIATANQGSEATYESGFVIDKFPISRPNLTFSTLTVSNMSPEDSSIYLCSVGDRAAGYTFGSGTRLTVV.

V gene TRBV7-8 combines with J gene TRBJ1-4; the D is unclear. Trimming cost V 3 bases and J 0 bases, with 14 bases left between them. CDR1 is SGHVS and CDR2 is FQNEAQ in the germline V gene. CDR3 length equals 17 residues. DNA of the CDR3: TGTGCCAGCAGCTTCTCGGCCGCGGCTTCAACTAATGAAAAACTGTTTTTT. Translating gives CASSFSAAASTNEKLFF.

This sequence joins TRBV4-2 and TRBJ2-1; 7 positions match TRBD2. Germline V CDR1 and CDR2: LGHNA, YNFKEQ. The length of the CDR3 is 15 residues. V trimming: 0 bases; J trimming: 3 bases; junction bases outside the gene matches: 2. The CDR3 DNA reads as TGTGCCAGCAGCCAAGAGCGGGGGATCTACAATGAGCAGTTCTTC. Protein product: CASSQERGIYNEQFF.

The chain couples TRBV28 to TRBJ2-7; D ambiguous. The CDR3 contains 14 residues. CDR1 MDHEN and CDR2 SYDVKM come from the germline V gene. V was clipped by 7 bases and J by 5 bases, with 18 bases between them. The DNA for the CDR3 is TGTGCCAGCAACGGCGCAAAACAGTTTGACGAGCAGTACTTC. It encodes CASNGAKQFDEQYF.

The chain recombines TRBV15 with TRBJ2-2; TRBD1 matches at 7 bases. The germline CDR1 and CDR2 sequences are LNHNV and YYDKDF (reference sequence). The CDR3 length is 17 residues. V lost 1 base, J lost 5 bases, and 10 bases stayed unmatched. CDR3 nucleotide sequence: TGTGCCACCAGCAGAGGATGGTCACAGGGGAATACCGGGGAGCTGTTTTTT. Protein sequence: CATSRGWSQGNTGELFF.

This rearrangement joins TRBV2 to TRBJ1-5; 7 bases line up with TRBD1. The CDR3 totals 14 residues. J lost 6 bases, V lost 9 bases, and 11 bases had no gene match. Germline CDR1 SNHLY, CDR2 FYNNEI. The CDR3 bases are TGTGCCAGTACATACTACAGGGGTGGTCAGCCCCAGCATTTT. As protein: CASTYYRGGQPQHF.

This clone was seen more than once but under ten times. One end of the junction fails to match germline, which may point to a read error. The chain has TRBV7-9 and TRBJ1-5, with D uncertain. CDR1 and CDR2 from the germline V gene are SEHNR and FQNEAQ (reference sequence). CDR3 size: 12 residues. CDR3 sequence reads: CSSSLGDQPQHF. The CDR3 region has the DNA TGTTCCAGCAGCTTAGGCGATCAGCCCCAGCATTTT.

This chain joins TRBV10-3 and TRBJ1-4; 7 bases are shared with TRBD1. The J segment lost 4 bases and the V segment lost 10 bases, leaving 9 bases of the junction unmatched. Germline V gives CDR1 ENHRY, CDR2 SYGVKD. This CDR3 is built from 14 residues. This CDR3 reads CATAPRDSNEKLFF. Written as DNA, the CDR3 is TGTGCCACCGCCCCCCGGGACAGTAATGAAAAACTGTTTTTT.

The rearrangement links TRBV15 to TRBJ2-1, with unresolved D. V was shortened by 0 bases and J by 0 bases, with 9 bases between the two germline ends. Germline values: CDR1 LNHNV, CDR2 YYDKDF (reference sequence). The CDR3 contains 16 residues. The CDR3 DNA reads TGTGCCACCAGCAGAGATATGGCTAGCTCCTACAATGAGCAGTTCTTC. Its protein is CATSRDMASSYNEQFF.

This chain joins TRBV29-1 and TRBJ1-1; the D is unclear. V was cut by 6 bases and J by 4 bases, with 15 bases left in between. CDR1 is SQVTM and CDR2 is ANQGSEA in the germline V gene. CDR3 length: 13 amino acids. CDR3 residues: CSVRTVTSTEAFF. The CDR3 bases are TGCAGCGTACGAACAGTGACATCCACTGAAGCTTTCTTT.

V is TRBV5-4 and J is TRBJ2-7, with D possibly TRBD2 on 6 matching bases. The CDR3 has 15 residues. The V end lost 2 bases, the J end lost 6 bases, and 18 bases lay between the germline ends. The germline CDR1 and CDR2 sequences are SGHNT and YYREEE (reference sequence). CDR3 nucleotide sequence: TGTGCCAGCAGCTTTGTGCGGGACGTCGGGCGCGAGCAGTACTTC. It specifies CASSFVRDVGREQYF.

Points on this clone: A junction end diverges from the germline sequence, so it may reflect a read error. The rearrangement links TRBV5-8 to TRBJ1-4; D remains ambiguous. Germline CDR1 SGHTS, CDR2 YDEGEE. The CDR3 loop spans 14 amino acids. The CDR3 spells CASSFGQFGKEKGF. CDR3 bases: TGTGCCAGCAGCTTTGGCCAATTCGGGAAAGAAAAGGGTTTT.

The chain carries TRBV27 and TRBJ2-3; TRBD2 matches at 11 bases. This CDR3 is built from 15 residues. Unmatched junction bases numbered 5, after V lost 5 bases and J lost 4 bases. Germline V gives CDR1 MNHEY, CDR2 SMNVEV (reference sequence). The CDR3 spells CASSVSGRDADTQYF. CDR3 bases: TGTGCCAGCAGTGTTAGCGGGAGGGACGCAGATACGCAGTATTTT.

Written as DNA, the CDR3 is TGTGCCAGCAGCTTGGCTGGGGGGACTTATGGCTACACCTTC. It encodes CASSLAGGTYGYTF. The chain carries TRBV5-6 and TRBJ1-2, with D perhaps TRBD1 (5 bases). The CDR3 sequence is 14 residues long. The V gene's germline CDR1 is SGHDT and CDR2 YYEEEE. Deletions cut 0 bases from V and 5 bases from J, with 11 bases between.

The chain recombines TRBV10-1 with TRBJ1-1; no reliable D call. The CDR3 totals 13 residues. Germline V gene sequence: CDR1 WNHNN, CDR2 SYGVQD (reference sequence). The V end was cut by 10 bases, the J end by 1 base, with 13 bases between. CDR3 loop: CATSLPGNTEAFF. The DNA of the CDR3 is TGCGCCACCTCCCTTCCGGGGAACACTGAAGCTTTCTTT.

J is TRBJ1-1 and V is TRBV7-9; D remains unclear. Germline V gene sequence: CDR1 SEHNR, CDR2 FQNEAQ (reference sequence). This CDR3 region has 16 residues. The V end was cut by 2 bases, the J end by 5 bases, with 18 bases between. The CDR3 DNA reads as TGTGCCAGCAGCTTAAGGCTTGGGAGGGTTAAGACTGAAGCTTTCTTT. Its protein product is CASSLRLGRVKTEAFF.

J is TRBJ2-7 and V is TRBV9; possible D gene TRBD1, 6 bases. Looked up from germline, CDR1 is SGDLS and CDR2 is YYNGEE. CDR3 length: 14 amino acids. Trimming removed 4 bases from V and 2 bases from J, with 13 bases in between. CDR3 sequence (DNA): TGTGCCAGCAGCTCTGGGGGACACCCCTACGAGCAGTACTTC. This sequence encodes CASSSGGHPYEQYF. Full variable domain (rest looked up from reference TRBV9 and TRBJ2-7): DSGVTQTPKHLITATGQRVTLRCSPRSGDLSVYWYQQSLDQGLQFLIQYYNGEERAKGNILERFSAQQFPDLHSELNLSSLELGDSALYFCASSSGGHPYEQYFGPGTRLTVT.

This chain connects TRBV27 to TRBJ2-1; 10 positions match TRBD1. The germline V gene has CDR1 MNHEY and CDR2 SMNVEV (reference sequence). The CDR3 length is 16 residues. The ends lost 3 bases at V and 7 bases at J; junction bases unmatched: 9. The CDR3 DNA sequence: TGTGCCAGCAGTTTTGGGACAGGGGAACGGTGGAATGAGCAGTTCTTC. Encoded protein: CASSFGTGERWNEQFF.